This section outlines one T cell receptor beta chain sequence together with its context. Its specificity is not known. The data belong to a study of cytomegalovirus exposure and HLA in healthy donors. 60 Vbeta and 13 Jbeta primers were used in PCR. The repertoire was sequenced with immunoSEQ multiplex PCR; TCRdb's copy has only in-frame clones and lacks some. The sample holds more than 150,000 clones; roughly 80% are singletons and the top ten take 1% to 1.5%. V dropped 5 bases and J dropped 0 bases, with 8 bases sitting between them. This CDR3 has 15 residues. In germline, CDR1 is SGHTA, CDR2 FQGTGA. General observations from the study: Sequencing likely caused a cluster of highly shared sequence variants. Reportedly, HLA-A and HLA-B alleles of most subjects were accurately predicted from TCR beta.

Sequencing input: PBMCs. The receptor comes from a man aged 50 to 59 in good health and CMV-seropositive. The genes are TRBV7-3 and TRBJ2-6; D not certain. The CDR3 coding sequence is TGTGCCAGCAGCAGAGCGAGCTCTGGGGCCAACGTCCTGACTTTC. It encodes CASSRASSGANVLTF.